This TCR beta chain was sequenced in a study of cytomegalovirus exposure and HLA in healthy donors. As regards this clone: Its antigen is as yet unknown.

Sequenced by immunoSEQ multiplex PCR; TCRdb stores in-frame clones only, minus some. Here the sample spans about 200,000 clones, less than 85% being singletons. General observations from the study: A classifier reportedly called cytomegalovirus status with high sensitivity and specificity. Across donors, most TCRs were seen rarely, yet some public ones were widespread. Researchers catalogued 164 TCR beta chains as cytomegalovirus-associated. First-cohort TCR clusters were later found to tend to co-occur in the 130 or so validation repertoires.

Specimen: PBMCs. The receptor was derived from a woman aged 18-35 years in good health and CMV-seronegative.

CDR3 coding DNA: TGCGCCAGCAGCTTGGCACCGGACAGACCACGCACAGATACGCAGTATTTT. Translated, it gives CASSLAPDRPRTDTQYF. The rearrangement links TRBV5-1 to TRBJ2-3; a weak D match, TRBD1 (6 bases). The V and J ends lost 0 bases and 1 base respectively, with 15 bases between them. This CDR3 region has 17 residues. Germline assignment: CDR1 SGHRS and CDR2 YFSETQ. Variable domain in full (rest from reference TRBV5-1 and TRBJ2-3): KAGVTQTPRYLIKTRGQQVTLSCSPISGHRSVSWYQQTPGQGLQFLFEYFSETQRNKGNFPGRFSGRQFSNSRSEMNVSTLELGDSALYLCASSLAPDRPRTDTQYFGPGTRLTVL.